The rows below give T cell receptor beta chains drawn from one sample of a study of cytotoxic CD8 clonotypes in ibrutinib-treated CLL. Produced via immunoSEQ multiplex PCR; TCRdb's table is partial and in-frame only. The sample consists of about 85,000 clones, roughly 77% of them appearing once. The sample in question was PBMCs, obtained after 12 months of ibrutinib treatment. These receptors originate from a human donor with chronic lymphocytic leukemia. Both conserved end residues are part of each CDR3. The D gene is left open where the match is weak. Size is stated for part of the rows, as once, few or many counts, or as a class when the clone is expanded.

D gene	V gene	CDR3 length	J gene	clone size	CDR3 DNA	CDR3 protein
NA	TRBV6-5	15	TRBJ2-6	NA	TGTGCCAGCAGTTCCCCACACGGAGGGGCCAACGTCCTGACTTTC	CASSSPHGGANVLTF
NA	TRBV7-8	17	TRBJ2-4	NA	TGTGCCAGCAGCACTTTCCGGGACACCTTAGCCAAAAACATTCAGTACTTC	CASSTFRDTLAKNIQYF
TRBD1	TRBV7-6	13	TRBJ1-1	NA	TGTGCCAGCAGCGGGGGACAGGGGGCGGAAGCTTTCTTT	CASSGGQGAEAFF
TRBD2	TRBV14	14	TRBJ2-7	NA	TGTGCCAGCAGCCCCCCGGGACTAGGGGTCGAGCAGTACTTC	CASSPPGLGVEQYF
NA	TRBV18	15	TRBJ1-1	NA	TGTGCCAGCTCACCAAGATCGGACAGGAACACTGAAGCTTTCTTT	CASSPRSDRNTEAFF
NA	TRBV5-3	13	TRBJ2-7	NA	TGTGCCAGAAGCTTGATCCAGACCTACGAGCAGTACTTC	CARSLIQTYEQYF
TRBD1	TRBV7-2	15	TRBJ1-1	NA	TGTGCCAGCAGCTTAGACGCCGGGACAGGGAGTTGGGCTTTCTTT	CASSLDAGTGSWAFF
NA	TRBV9	16	TRBJ1-2	NA	TGTGCCAGCAGCGCCGGGGGTGGGGACACCCACTATGGCTACACCTTC	CASSAGGGDTHYGYTF
NA	TRBV6-5	13	TRBJ1-5	NA	TGTGCCAGCAGTTACAGGGCTGGGCAGCCCCAGCATTTT	CASSYRAGQPQHF
TRBD2	TRBV7-3	15	TRBJ2-1	NA	TGTGCCAGCAGCTTCCAGGGACTAGCTGGGAATGAGCAGTTCTTC	CASSFQGLAGNEQFF
NA	TRBV19	17	TRBJ2-1	NA	TGTGCCAGTAGTATCGGGTTCGGGGTTAGGTCCTACAATGAGCAGTTCTTC	CASSIGFGVRSYNEQFF
NA	TRBV28	14	TRBJ1-5	NA	TGTGCCAGCAGTTTGTCGCAGGGCAATCAGCCCCAGCATTTT	CASSLSQGNQPQHF
NA	TRBV27	13	TRBJ1-1	NA	TGTGCCAGCAGTGTTAGGGGAAACACTGAAGCTTTCTTT	CASSVRGNTEAFF
NA	TRBV20-1	8	TRBJ2-7	NA	TGCAGTGCCATGGGGCAGTACTTC	CSAMGQYF
NA	TRBV7-7	16	TRBJ2-3	NA	TGTGCTAGCAGCTTAGGGGGGGGCCACCGCACAGATACGCAGTATTTT	CASSLGGGHRTDTQYF
NA	TRBV7-2	15	TRBJ1-3	NA	TGTGCCAGCAGCTTTGTTAGTGCCGGGGGAAACACCATATATTTT	CASSFVSAGGNTIYF
NA	TRBV7-9	12	TRBJ1-2	NA	TGTGCCAGCAGGCCGGTTAACTATGGCTACACCTTC	CASRPVNYGYTF
TRBD1	TRBV5-1	13	TRBJ1-6	NA	TGTGCCAGCAGCTTGGCCGTGGACAGGGCCCTCCACTTT	CASSLAVDRALHF
TRBD2	TRBV4-3	17	TRBJ2-1	NA	TGCGCCAGCAGCCAACGGGCGGGAGGGCCGCTATTAAATGAGCAGTTCTTC	CASSQRAGGPLLNEQFF
NA	TRBV7-2	16	TRBJ2-2	NA	TGTGCCAGCAGCTTAGACGGCCGTACGAACACCGGGGAGCTGTTTTTT	CASSLDGRTNTGELFF
NA	TRBV10-3	15	TRBJ1-1	NA	TGTGCCATCACCAAGGGGGGGGGAATGAACACTGAAGCTTTCTTT	CAITKGGGMNTEAFF
NA	TRBV25-1	13	TRBJ1-2	NA	TGTGCCAGCAGTACCACAGGGATCCGTGGCTACACCTTC	CASSTTGIRGYTF
NA	TRBV6-6	15	TRBJ1-6	few	TGTGCCAGCAGTCCCGGGGGGTCCTATAATTCACCCCTCCACTTT	CASSPGGSYNSPLHF
TRBD1	TRBV18	14	TRBJ2-5	NA	TGTGCCAGCTCACCGGGACAGGATCAAGAGACCCAGTACTTC	CASSPGQDQETQYF
NA	TRBV7-9	15	TRBJ1-3	NA	TGTGCCAGCAGCCACGGGCGGGGCTCTGGAAACACCATATATTTT	CASSHGRGSGNTIYF
NA	TRBV7-2	11	TRBJ1-2	few	TGTGCCAGCAGCTTACTCGGCGGCTACACCTTC	CASSLLGGYTF
NA	TRBV7-8	13	TRBJ1-5	NA	TGTGCCAGCAGCTTTGGGGACAATCAGCCCCAGCATTTT	CASSFGDNQPQHF
NA	TRBV5-1	16	TRBJ2-1	NA	TGCGCCAGCAGCGGGGGGACACCGCCAACGTACAATGAGCAGTTCTTC	CASSGGTPPTYNEQFF
TRBD1	TRBV29-1	14	TRBJ1-1	NA	TGCAGCGTCAGGGGGATTGGAGGCCACACTGAAGCTTTCTTT	CSVRGIGGHTEAFF
NA	TRBV5-1	13	TRBJ2-3	NA	TGCGCCAGCAGCCCAACAGCGGCAGATACGCAGTATTTT	CASSPTAADTQYF
NA	TRBV28	12	TRBJ2-3	NA	TGTGCCAGCAGTTTGGTCCCAGATACGCAGTATTTT	CASSLVPDTQYF
NA	TRBV4-2	16	TRBJ2-3	NA	TGTGCCAGCAGCCAAGATCTCGGCAGCAGCACAGATACGCAGTATTTT	CASSQDLGSSTDTQYF
NA	TRBV4-2	13	TRBJ1-4	once	TGTGCCACCGGGCATCCTGGTGTTGAAAAACTGTTTTTT	CATGHPGVEKLFF
NA	TRBV18	11	TRBJ1-5	NA	TGTGCCAGCTCACTCAATCAGCCCCAGCATTTT	CASSLNQPQHF
TRBD2	TRBV18	16	TRBJ2-1	NA	TGTGCCAGCTCCCGTCTCAGCGGGGGGACCCACAATGAGCAGTTCTTC	CASSRLSGGTHNEQFF
TRBD2	TRBV18	14	TRBJ2-3	NA	TGTGCCAGCTCATCCGGGGGGTCCTGGGATACGCAGTATTTT	CASSSGGSWDTQYF
TRBD2	TRBV10-3	16	TRBJ2-2	NA	TGTGCCACCCGGACTAGCGGGAGTGGGGACACCGGGGAGCTGTTTTTT	CATRTSGSGDTGELFF
NA	TRBV11-2	14	TRBJ2-3	NA	TGTGCCAGCAGCTTAGTAGGGGGTTTGGATACGCAGTATTTT	CASSLVGGLDTQYF
TRBD1	TRBV6-6	14	TRBJ1-2	NA	TGTGCCACAAGACCGGGACAGGGGCCGGGGTGGTACACCTTC	CATRPGQGPGWYTF